This T cell receptor (beta chain) emerged from a study of T-cell reconstitution after alpha-beta-depleted transplantation in children. Points from the study as a whole: Diversity of TCRbeta at day 60 was high in some patients, arising from surviving recipient T cells and thymic progenitors. Expanded graft clones numbering several hundred reportedly gave rise to alpha-beta T cells about two months after transplant. It was newly produced T cells that mostly accounted for T-cell counts and diversity one year after transplant.

For TCRbeta, the library was prepared with unique molecular identifiers. TCRdb analysed the PCR reads with MiXCR anew, one entry per CDR3 protein. The sample has more than 300,000 distinct CDR3 sequences; about 16% are singletons. Trimming cost V 0 bases and J 0 bases, with 4 bases left between them. Germline loops: CDR1 SGDLS, CDR2 YYNGEE. The CDR3 is made up of 15 amino acids. The table lists this clonotype with many counts. Its specificity is unknown. The rearrangement links TRBV9 to TRBJ2-6, with D uncertain. The receptor's source is a male patient under 10 years old who had a stem cell transplant for acute lymphoblastic leukemia, so the T cells may come from the graft donor. The sequenced sample was PBMCs, mostly from graft donor cells, obtained 360 days after TCRalphabeta/CD19-depleted stem cell transplant. CDR3: CASSVVGSGANVLTF. CDR3 bases: TGTGCCAGCAGCGTAGTTGGCTCTGGGGCCAACGTCCTGACTTTC.